Following are 12 T cell receptor beta chains from one sample sequenced in a study of T-cell memory formation after mild COVID-19 (dated by TCRdb to the early 2020s). The protocol used for the library was 5' RACE. The instrument was an Illumina NovaSeq 6000. Using fastp at Q25 and MiXCR, TCRdb reprocessed the public reads and kept productive beta chains. Each record represents a unique CDR3 protein, reported with the most common genes and DNA among its rows. Recorded for this sample are around 310,000 distinct CDR3 sequences; about 16% of them occurred a single time. Of the sample, around 24% falls within the top ten clones. Specimen: PBMCs or a T cell subset sorted from them (not recorded which). The receptor set was obtained from a man between 18 and 35 years old who had mild COVID-19 (a few samples of this study predate the infection). The sample titles of this study are shuffled in the database, so cell type and time point are left out; the donor was told from shared clones.

This clonotype was seen more than once but under ten times. V is TRBV12-3 or TRBV12-4 and J is TRBJ1-6; 7 bases fit TRBD1. After removal of 3 bases from V and 7 bases from J, the junction contained 18 bases not matched to a gene. This CDR3 is 19 amino acids long. This CDR3 reads CASSFWETGPRFGNSPLHF. The DNA for the CDR3 is TGTGCCAGCAGTTTTTGGGAGACAGGGCCCCGGTTTGGAAATTCACCCCTCCACTTT.

This clonotype was detected only a few times. The chain employs TRBV6-2 or TRBV6-3 and TRBJ1-5; 8 bases align to TRBD1. V was pared by 2 bases and J by 6 bases, with 3 bases of the junction left unmatched. CDR1 is MNHEY, CDR2 SVGEGT, per germline. The CDR3 spans 14 residues. Here the CDR3 DNA reads TGTGCCAGCAGTTACGGACAGGGAACTCAGCCCCAGCATTTT. Its protein product is CASSYGQGTQPQHF.

This clonotype was seen a few times. This sequence joins TRBV30 and TRBJ2-1, with D maybe TRBD2 (7 bases). This CDR3 is built from 13 residues. V lost 3 bases and J 5 bases, leaving 11 bases between the germline ends. The germline gives CDR1 GTSNPN, CDR2 SVGIG (reference sequence). The DNA for the CDR3 is TGTGCCTGGAGCACAGGGAGGGACAATGAGCAGTTCTTC. Translating it yields CAWSTGRDNEQFF.

Only a few counts were recorded for this clonotype. This chain links TRBV6-4 with TRBJ2-3; 12 nucleotides line up with TRBD1. V lost 4 bases and J lost 4; bases outside the gene matches: 3. The CDR3 spans 15 residues. Germline values: CDR1 MRHNA, CDR2 SNTAGT. CDR3: CASSVGTGGADTQYF. The CDR3 DNA is TGTGCCAGCAGTGTCGGGACAGGGGGCGCAGATACGCAGTATTTT.

This chain joins TRBV9 and TRBJ2-3; TRBD2 aligns across 7 bases. Germline loops: CDR1 SGDLS, CDR2 YYNGEE. The V segment lost 0 bases and the J segment 0 bases; nucleotides outside the gene matches: 4. This CDR3 has 16 residues. CDR3 nucleotides: TGTGCCAGCAGCGTAGCCTCTAGCGGAAGCACAGATACGCAGTATTTT. This gives the protein CASSVASSGSTDTQYF.

This clonotype was found a few times. V and J are TRBV7-9 and TRBJ1-5, with D possibly being TRBD1 (5 bases). Germline V gives CDR1 SEHNR, CDR2 FQNEAQ (reference sequence). V gave up 0 bases and J gave up 6 bases, with 9 bases separating them. This CDR3 comprises 14 residues. The CDR3 DNA sequence: TGTGCCAGCAGCTTAGCCGGGACTTCTCAGCCCCAGCATTTT. Its translation is CASSLAGTSQPQHF.

This clonotype was seen only a few times. The V call is TRBV4-3, the J call TRBJ2-6; tentative D call: TRBD2 (5 bases). This CDR3 is built from 16 residues. Germline assignment: CDR1 LGHNA and CDR2 YSLEER. V lost 0 bases and J lost 2, with 8 bases in between. CDR3 loop: CASSQDSGTGANVLTF. The DNA of the CDR3 is TGCGCCAGCAGCCAAGACTCCGGGACTGGGGCCAACGTCCTGACTTTC.

The J gene is TRBJ2-3, the V gene TRBV6-5, with 12 bases that match TRBD2. V lost 4 bases and J lost 7; bases outside the gene matches: 6. There are 15 residues in the CDR3. Germline lookup yields CDR1 MNHEY and CDR2 SVGAGI. As DNA, the CDR3 is TGTGCCAGCAGTTGGACTAGCGGGACTGGGCATACGCAGTATTTT. As protein: CASSWTSGTGHTQYF.

The count of this clonotype is one. V is TRBV6-2 or TRBV6-3 and J is TRBJ2-3, with 11 bases aligning to TRBD2. The CDR3 is made up of 13 amino acids. V lost 5 bases, J lost 9 bases, and 4 bases stayed unmatched. The germline V gene has CDR1 MNHEY and CDR2 SVGEGT. CDR3 residues: CASSMRLAGTQYF. For the CDR3, the DNA is TGTGCCAGCAGTATGAGACTAGCGGGGACGCAGTATTTT.

This clonotype appeared a few times. The rearrangement links TRBV12-3 or TRBV12-4 to TRBJ2-2, with 14 bases fitting TRBD2. The CDR3 has 19 amino acids. V lost 3 bases to trimming and J lost 4 bases; unmatched junction nucleotides: 10. The CDR3 coding sequence is TGTGCCAGCAGTTTTCGACCGGGACTAGCGGGGGACCTCACCGGGGAGCTGTTTTTT. Translated: CASSFRPGLAGDLTGELFF.

J is TRBJ2-1 and V is TRBV20-1; tentative D call: TRBD2 (5 bases). Trimming stripped 6 bases from V and 7 bases from J, with 10 bases between. CDR1 is DFQATT and CDR2 is SNEGSKA in the germline V gene (reference sequence). This CDR3 comprises 11 residues. CDR3 protein: CSALLVNEQFF. The CDR3 coding sequence is TGCAGTGCGCTACTAGTTAATGAGCAGTTCTTC.

This clonotype was seen at least ten times. The CDR3 loop is CASSLGDNEKLFF. The CDR3 DNA follows: TGTGCCAGCAGCTTGGGGGATAATGAAAAACTGTTTTTT. The rearrangement links TRBV5-6 to TRBJ1-4, with no clear D. The germline V gene encodes CDR1 SGHDT and CDR2 YYEEEE. This CDR3 comprises 13 residues. V dropped 0 bases and J dropped 4 bases, with 4 bases sitting between them.